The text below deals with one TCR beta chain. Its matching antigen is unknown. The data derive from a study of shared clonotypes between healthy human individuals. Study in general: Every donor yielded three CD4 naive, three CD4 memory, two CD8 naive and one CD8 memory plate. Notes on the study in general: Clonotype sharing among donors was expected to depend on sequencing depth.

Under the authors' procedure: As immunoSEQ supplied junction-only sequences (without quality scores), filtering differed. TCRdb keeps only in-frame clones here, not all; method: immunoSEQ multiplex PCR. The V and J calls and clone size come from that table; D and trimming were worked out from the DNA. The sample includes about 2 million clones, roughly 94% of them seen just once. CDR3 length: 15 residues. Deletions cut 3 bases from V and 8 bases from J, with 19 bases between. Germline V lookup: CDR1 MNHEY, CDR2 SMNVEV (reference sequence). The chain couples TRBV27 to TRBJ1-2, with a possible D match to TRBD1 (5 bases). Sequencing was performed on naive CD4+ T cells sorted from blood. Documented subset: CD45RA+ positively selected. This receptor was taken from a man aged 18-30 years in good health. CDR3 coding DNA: TGTGCCAGCAGTTTTTCCCCGAGAGGGGTGGGAGGCTACACCTTC. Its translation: CASSFSPRGVGGYTF.